The 25 T cell receptor beta chains below all came from one sample that was sequenced in a study of T cell responses to AZD1222 COVID-19 vaccine. Sequencing used immunoSEQ multiplex PCR; TCRdb keeps in-frame clones, though not all of them. The repertoire consists of around 150,000 clones, with about 80% occurring once and the leading ten covering 4.1%. Specimen: peripheral blood, collected on day 0 of AZD1222 vaccination. These receptors all come from an adult in good health.

The count of this clone is one. The chain joins TRBV6-4 to TRBJ1-1; D not resolved. Germline V gene data show CDR1 as MRHNA and CDR2 as SNTAGT. Trimming stripped 6 bases from V and 4 bases from J, with 15 bases between. This CDR3 is 14 amino acids long. CDR3 nucleotides: TGTGCCAGCAGGGAGGACCAGCGGAGCACTGAAGCTTTCTTT. This encodes CASREDQRSTEAFF.

V gene TRBV27 combines with J gene TRBJ1-5; D ambiguous. The CDR3 has 9 residues. Trimming removed 7 bases at V and 11 bases at J, with 6 bases between. Germline lookup yields CDR1 MNHEY and CDR2 SMNVEV (reference sequence). The DNA for the CDR3 is TGTGCCAGCACCCCTTCCCAGCATTTT. Translation gives CASTPSQHF.

V is TRBV29-1 and J is TRBJ2-5, with 8 nucleotides matching TRBD1. The CDR3 is made up of 14 amino acids. Germline V gene sequence: CDR1 SQVTM, CDR2 ANQGSEA. The V segment lost 7 bases and the J segment 6 bases; nucleotides outside the gene matches: 13. The CDR3 nucleotides are TGCAGCGCCGGGGTCGACAGGGGCGCGAAGACCCAGTACTTC. It yields the protein CSAGVDRGAKTQYF. The full variable domain, completed using reference TRBV29-1 and TRBJ2-5, is SAVISQKPSRDICQRGTSLTIQCQVDSQVTMMFWYRQQPGQSLTLIATANQGSEATYESGFVIDKFPISRPNLTFSTLTVSNMSPEDSSIYLCSAGVDRGAKTQYFGPGTRLLVL.

The gene calls are TRBV9 and TRBJ1-1; D is ambiguous. The germline V and J ends were trimmed by 0 bases and 5 bases, with 8 bases remaining between them. The CDR3 length is 13 residues. The germline V gene has CDR1 SGDLS and CDR2 YYNGEE. CDR3 residues: CASSVAFGTEAFF. The CDR3 DNA reads TGTGCCAGCAGCGTAGCATTTGGGACTGAAGCTTTCTTT.

This chain joins TRBV5-6 and TRBJ1-2; D might be TRBD1 (6 bases). Trimming stripped 1 base from V and 3 bases from J, with 13 bases between. The CDR3 consists of 15 residues. Germline V CDR1 and CDR2: SGHDT, YYEEEE. CDR3 nucleotides: TGTGCCAGCAGCTTGCGTTTTGCAGGGGACTATGGCTACACCTTC. Translated: CASSLRFAGDYGYTF.

The rearrangement uses TRBV11-3 and TRBJ1-1; no clear D gene. The CDR3 runs 13 residues. V was shortened by 3 bases and J by 0 bases, with 5 bases between the two germline ends. Looked up from germline, CDR1 is SGHNT and CDR2 is YENEEA. CDR3 coding DNA: TGTGCCAGCAGCTTCTCGGTGAACACTGAAGCTTTCTTT. This sequence encodes CASSFSVNTEAFF.

This sequence joins TRBV30 and TRBJ2-2; 14 bases align to TRBD2. V shed 4 bases and J 6 bases; nucleotides not matched to a gene: 4. The CDR3 spans 15 residues. Germline values: CDR1 GTSNPN, CDR2 SVGIG (reference sequence). CDR3 coding DNA: TGTGCCTGGATGTCGGGACTAGCGGGGGCCGGGGAGCTGTTTTTT. It yields the protein CAWMSGLAGAGELFF. The full variable domain, with the rest looked up from reference TRBV30 and TRBJ2-2, is SQTIHQWPATLVQPVGSPLSLECTVEGTSNPNLYWYRQAAGRGLQLLFYSVGIGQISSEVPQNLSASRPQDRQFILSSKKLLLSDSGFYLCAWMSGLAGAGELFFGEGSRLTVL.

The V and J genes are TRBV7-6 and TRBJ1-3; TRBD1 matches at 7 bases. CDR3 size: 16 residues. In germline, CDR1 is SGHVS, CDR2 FNYEAQ. DNA for the CDR3: TGTGCGAGCGGGGACAGCCGAAAATTGCCTGGAAACACCATATATTTT. Protein sequence: CASGDSRKLPGNTIYF.

In the case of this clone: At the DNA level, this CDR3 is encoded by other sequences in the same sample as well. The chain uses TRBV20-1 and TRBJ1-1; D is unresolved. Trimming cost V 1 base and J 2 bases, with 2 bases left between them. Germline assignment: CDR1 DFQATT and CDR2 SNEGSKA (reference sequence). CDR3 size: 11 residues. In DNA form, the CDR3 reads TGCAGTGCTAGAGTAAACACTGAAGCTTTCTTT. It encodes CSARVNTEAFF.

In its sample, this clone was seen once. The V gene is TRBV28, the J gene TRBJ1-6; 8 bases are a match to TRBD1. Per the germline V gene, CDR1 is MDHEN and CDR2 is SYDVKM. The ends lost 5 bases at V and 13 bases at J; junction bases unmatched: 10. The CDR3 totals 14 residues. The CDR3 bases are TGTGCCAGCAGTGTCCGGGACAGGCCGCCTCCCCTCCACTTT. It is translated as CASSVRDRPPPLHF. The variable domain in full, completed from reference TRBV28 and TRBJ1-6, reads DVKVTQSSRYLVKRTGEKVFLECVQDMDHENMFWYRQDPGLGLRLIYFSYDVKMKEKGDIPEGYSVSREKKERFSLILESASTNQTSMYLCASSVRDRPPPLHFGNGTRLTVT.

The rearrangement uses TRBV5-4 and TRBJ1-2, with 12 bases fitting TRBD1. The CDR3 contains 16 residues. Trimming cost V 2 bases and J 8 bases; bases outside gene matches: 10. The germline V gene encodes CDR1 SGHNT and CDR2 YYREEE (reference sequence). The CDR3 here is CASSLTLGQGARGYTF. As DNA, the CDR3 is TGTGCCAGCAGCTTAACGTTGGGACAGGGGGCGAGGGGCTACACCTTC.

This clone appeared a few times. The chain joins TRBV6-6 to TRBJ1-4; 8 nucleotides line up with TRBD1. This CDR3 has 14 amino acids. V lost 7 bases and J lost 6; bases outside the gene matches: 7. Germline values: CDR1 MNHNY, CDR2 SVGAGI (reference sequence). The CDR3 bases are TGTGCCAGCAAGGGCAGGGGGCAAGATGAAAAACTGTTTTTT. The encoded protein is CASKGRGQDEKLFF.

This clone was counted between two and nine times. The chain links TRBV6-2 or TRBV6-3 to TRBJ2-7; D not certain. Looked up from germline, CDR1 is MNHEY and CDR2 is SVGEGT. The CDR3 covers 14 residues. V was trimmed by 5 bases and J by 1 base, leaving 12 bases between them. CDR3: CASSPRPRSYEQYF. The CDR3 DNA sequence: TGTGCCAGCAGTCCCCGCCCGCGGTCCTACGAGCAGTACTTC.

Note on this clone: The junction departs from germline at one end; a sequencing error may be responsible. V usage is TRBV6-1 and J usage is TRBJ1-2; D may be TRBD1 (6 bases). Germline V gene sequence: CDR1 MNHNS, CDR2 SASEGT. The CDR3 is made up of 13 amino acids. DNA of the CDR3: TGTGCCAGCGGTGAAGAGGGGGGCTATGGCTACACCTTC. Protein: CASGEEGGYGYTF.

This clone has a handful of counts. This sequence joins TRBV3-1 (or the pseudogene TRBV3-2) and TRBJ1-2; tentative D call: TRBD1 (5 bases). Per the germline V gene, CDR1 is LGHDT and CDR2 is YNNKEL (reference sequence). V was shortened by 3 bases and J by 3 bases, with 14 bases between the two germline ends. The CDR3 has 15 amino acids. CDR3 in DNA: TGTGCCAGCAGCCAGGGGGTTGGGGCCCACTATGGCTACACCTTC. Translated, it gives CASSQGVGAHYGYTF.

V gene TRBV5-1 combines with J gene TRBJ2-7; 7 nucleotides match TRBD1. Germline loops: CDR1 SGHRS, CDR2 YFSETQ. The CDR3 extends over 13 amino acids. With V trimmed by 3 bases and J by 5 bases, 5 bases remained unmatched. CDR3: CASSWGTDNEQYF. CDR3 in DNA: TGCGCCAGCAGCTGGGGGACAGACAACGAGCAGTACTTC.

For the CDR3, the DNA is TGTGCCAGCAGCGAAGGACAGGGAGTAGGCGAGCAGTACTTC. It translates to CASSEGQGVGEQYF. This sequence joins TRBV9 and TRBJ2-7; 8 nucleotides agree with TRBD1. Germline CDR1 SGDLS, CDR2 YYNGEE. V was pared by 3 bases and J by 6 bases, with 8 bases of the junction left unmatched. This CDR3 region has 14 residues.

The chain employs TRBV29-1 and TRBJ1-4; a weak D match, TRBD1 (5 bases). Per germline, CDR1 SQVTM and CDR2 ANQGSEA. The CDR3 extends over 13 amino acids. Trimming shortened V by 4 bases and J by 8 bases, and 14 bases separated the two germline ends. This CDR3 reads CSVVSLRGEKLFF. CDR3 coding DNA: TGCAGCGTTGTATCCCTCCGGGGGGAAAAACTGTTTTTT.

This chain uses TRBV29-1 with TRBJ1-1; no reliable D call. Germline V CDR1 and CDR2: SQVTM, ANQGSEA. This CDR3 spans 11 amino acids. V was shortened by 7 bases and J by 7 bases, with 13 bases between the two germline ends. The CDR3 region is CSAFLSGEAFF. The CDR3 DNA is TGCAGCGCCTTTCTATCGGGTGAAGCTTTCTTT.

The CDR3 spells CASSKGATYNSPLHF. In DNA, the CDR3 is TGTGCCAGCAGCAAAGGGGCTACCTATAATTCACCCCTCCACTTT. The chain carries TRBV7-3 and TRBJ1-6; a weak D match, TRBD1 (5 bases). CDR1 and CDR2 (germline): SGHTA, FQGTGA. Trimming left V 5 bases short and J 2 bases short, with 10 bases between. The length of the CDR3 is 15 residues.

This chain uses TRBV5-1 with TRBJ1-1; TRBD1 might be the D (5 bases). The V gene lost 4 bases and the J gene lost 1 base, with 8 bases spanning the gap. In germline, CDR1 is SGHRS, CDR2 YFSETQ. The CDR3 consists of 13 residues. The CDR3 DNA sequence: TGCGCCAGCAGCCAGGGACCGAACACTGAAGCTTTCTTT. Residues: CASSQGPNTEAFF.

Comment on this clone: The same CDR3 also results from other DNA sequences found in this sample. V is TRBV6-1 and J is TRBJ1-2; D remains unclear. The V gene's germline CDR1 is MNHNS and CDR2 SASEGT. This CDR3 region has 13 residues. The ends were cut back, 2 bases at V and 1 base at J, with 5 bases in the middle. The CDR3: CASSETVNYGYTF. The CDR3 DNA reads as TGTGCCAGCAGTGAAACGGTTAACTATGGCTACACCTTC.

V is TRBV5-6 and J is TRBJ1-1; the D is unclear. CDR1 is SGHDT and CDR2 is YYEEEE in the germline V gene. Trimming took 2 bases from V and 1 from J, leaving 18 bases between them. This CDR3 is 17 amino acids long. DNA of the CDR3: TGTGCCAGCAGCTTCCACCTAGGTGGGCAGGCGAACACTGAAGCTTTCTTT. It is translated as CASSFHLGGQANTEAFF.

In this sample, this clone turned up a few times. V gene TRBV6-2 or TRBV6-3 combines with J gene TRBJ2-1; 10 bases are shared with TRBD2. The CDR3 is 17 residues long. The V gene end was trimmed by 5 bases and the J gene end by 0 bases; junction bases not matched to a gene: 7. Germline V gene sequence: CDR1 MNHEY, CDR2 SVGEGT. As DNA, the CDR3 is TGTGCCAGCAGTATGCTAGCGGGGGCGAGCTCCTACAATGAGCAGTTCTTC. Translation: CASSMLAGASSYNEQFF.

The chain joins TRBV6-6 to TRBJ1-5; D gene uncertain. Germline CDR1 is MNHNY and CDR2 is SVGAGI (reference sequence). This CDR3 region has 13 residues. Trimming pared 4 bases from V and 3 bases from J, leaving 7 bases between. The CDR3 DNA follows: TGTGCCAGCAGTTTCCTACACAATCAGCCCCAGCATTTT. Translated: CASSFLHNQPQHF.